This TCR beta chain was recorded in a study of response to subunit inactivated influenza vaccine. CDR3 length: 14 amino acids. Trimming shortened V by 1 base and J by 8 bases, and 14 bases separated the two germline ends. Germline V gene lookup returns CDR1 DFQATT and CDR2 SNEGSKA (reference sequence). TCRdb re-derived calls from the RT-PCR reads in MiXCR, one entry per CDR3 protein. Of 450,000 to 600,000 distinct CDR3 sequences detected, about 8% appear once; the ten largest clones hold over 10%. This clonotype was counted at least ten times. The sequencing used PBMCs from blood, collected roughly 24 months after vaccination. This TCR derives from a man in his fifties or sixties who received an inactivated influenza vaccine. The chain joins TRBV20-1 to TRBJ1-4; perhaps TRBD1 as D (5 bases). CDR3 region: CSARVSGGLEKLFF. The DNA of the CDR3 is TGCAGTGCTAGAGTCTCGGGGGGTCTAGAAAAACTGTTTTTT.